This T cell receptor (beta chain) was recorded in a study of a mutant IDH1 vaccine in newly diagnosed glioma. Across the study: Eight vaccinations went to patients in weeks 1, 3, 5, 7, 11, 15, 19, 23. It was radiotherapy, temozolomide, or both that patients received previously, with most receiving both. Study outcomes and limitations: Apparently unrelated to pseudoprogression were changes in the top peripheral T cell clonotypes.

Profiled with immunoSEQ multiplex PCR; TCRdb holds only in-frame clones, not every one. The table has fewer than 35,000 clones, about 73% seen once. Time point described: week 11, during vaccination. With topical imiquimod, each dose of the vaccine consisted of 300 ug of mutant IDH1 20-mer peptide. Germline V gene data show CDR1 as SGHRS and CDR2 as YFSETQ. The CDR3 sequence is 17 residues long. V trimming: 4 bases; J trimming: 0 bases; junction bases outside the gene matches: 6. Comment on this clone: The antigen remains unidentified.

The receptor comes from a man aged 30 to 45 with glioma. The rearrangement uses TRBV5-1 and TRBJ1-5, with 11 bases lining up with TRBD1. The sample consisted of PBMCs, taken from a glioma patient whose treatment included an IDH1 peptide vaccine. The CDR3 region is CASSPGQGGSSNQPQHF. CDR3 in DNA: TGCGCCAGCAGCCCGGGACAGGGGGGATCTAGCAATCAGCCCCAGCATTTT.